The clone carrying this TCR beta chain occurred many times. Its antigen is not known. Trimming removed 4 bases at V and 0 bases at J, with 14 bases between. Germline CDR1 and CDR2: SGHRS and YFSETQ. This CDR3 is 16 amino acids long. The TCR library protocol was used to attach unique molecular identifiers. These identifiers were attached to individual cDNA molecules. TCRdb reprocessed the 5' RACE reads with MiXCR, giving one entry per CDR3 protein. The sample contains tens of thousands of distinct CDR3 sequences, 9% to 15% of which appear only once. The data were taken from a study of early T cells in non-severe SARS-CoV-2 infection. The overall study: Sequencing of bulk RNA from unsorted whole blood was done, without chain pairing. Study conclusions and caveats: VDJdb-based annotation leaned toward anti-spike CD8 responses and missed private and CD4 specificities.

This chain connects TRBV5-1 to TRBJ2-1, with D possibly matching TRBD2 (5 bases). The specimen was whole blood. This TCR came from an adult who was a healthcare worker with PCR-confirmed SARS-CoV-2 infection or an uninfected control (not recorded which). CDR3 residues: CASSKDSASSYNEQFF. As DNA, the CDR3 is TGCGCCAGCAGCAAGGATAGCGCAAGCTCCTACAATGAGCAGTTCTTC.